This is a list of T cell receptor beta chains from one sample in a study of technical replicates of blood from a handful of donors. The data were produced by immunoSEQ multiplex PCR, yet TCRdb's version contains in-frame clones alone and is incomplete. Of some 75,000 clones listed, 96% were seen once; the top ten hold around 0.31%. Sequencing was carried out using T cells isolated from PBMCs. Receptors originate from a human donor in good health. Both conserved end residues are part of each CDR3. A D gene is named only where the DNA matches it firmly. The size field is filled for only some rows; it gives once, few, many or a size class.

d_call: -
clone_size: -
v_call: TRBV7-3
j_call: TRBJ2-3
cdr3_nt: TGTGCCAGCAGCCCACAGGGTAGGCCTGATACGCAGTATTTT
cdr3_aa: CASSPQGRPDTQYF

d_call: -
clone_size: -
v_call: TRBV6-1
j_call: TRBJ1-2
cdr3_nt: TGTGCCAGCAGTGAAGCATTGGACAGAACCTATGGCTACACCTTC
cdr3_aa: CASSEALDRTYGYTF

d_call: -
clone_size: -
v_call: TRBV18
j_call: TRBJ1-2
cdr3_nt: TGTGCCAGCTCACCAGGCATGGGCTACACCTTC
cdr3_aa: CASSPGMGYTF

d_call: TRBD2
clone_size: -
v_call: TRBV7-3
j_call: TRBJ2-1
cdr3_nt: TGTGCCAGCAGCCAGGGACTAGCGACCACCTACAATGAGCAGTTCTTC
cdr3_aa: CASSQGLATTYNEQFF

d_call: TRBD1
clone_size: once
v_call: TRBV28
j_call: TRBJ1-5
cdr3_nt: TGTGCCAGCGGGACAGCCAATCAGCCCCAGCATTTT
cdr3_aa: CASGTANQPQHF

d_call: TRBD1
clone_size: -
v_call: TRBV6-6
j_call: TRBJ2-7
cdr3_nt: TGTGCCAGCAGTTACTCAGACAGGGCCTCCTACGAGCAGTACTTC
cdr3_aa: CASSYSDRASYEQYF

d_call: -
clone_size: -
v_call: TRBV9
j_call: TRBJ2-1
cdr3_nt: TGTGCCAGCAGCGCAAGCCAGGGTGGACACAATGAGCAGTTCTTC
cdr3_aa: CASSASQGGHNEQFF

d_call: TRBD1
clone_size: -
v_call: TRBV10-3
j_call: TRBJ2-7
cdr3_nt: TGTGCCATCAGGCGGGACAGGGGTTACGAGCAGTACTTC
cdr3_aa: CAIRRDRGYEQYF

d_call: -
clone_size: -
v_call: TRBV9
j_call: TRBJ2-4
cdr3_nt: TGTGCCAGCAGCGTAGCTAGTGGAGCCAAAAACATTCAGTACTTC
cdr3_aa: CASSVASGAKNIQYF

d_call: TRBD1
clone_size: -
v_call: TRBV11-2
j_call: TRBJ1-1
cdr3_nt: TGTGCCAGCAGGGACAGGGGGGACACTGAAGCTTTCTTT
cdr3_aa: CASRDRGDTEAFF

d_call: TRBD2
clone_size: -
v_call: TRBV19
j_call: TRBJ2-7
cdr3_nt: TGTGCCAGCAGCATGGGACTAGCGGAAATCTACGAGCAGTACTTC
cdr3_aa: CASSMGLAEIYEQYF

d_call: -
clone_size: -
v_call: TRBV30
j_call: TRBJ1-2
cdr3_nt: TGTGCCTGGAGTACCCTAAAGCCCTATGGCTACACCTTC
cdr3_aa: CAWSTLKPYGYTF

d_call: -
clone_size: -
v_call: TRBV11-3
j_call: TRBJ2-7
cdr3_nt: TGTGCCAGCAGCTCCACCTACGAGCAGTACTTC
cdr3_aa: CASSSTYEQYF

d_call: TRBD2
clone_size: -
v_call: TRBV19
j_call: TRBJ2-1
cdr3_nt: TGTGCCAGTAGTATTCGCCCGACTAGCGGGAGGTGGTACAATGAGCAGTTCTTC
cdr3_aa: CASSIRPTSGRWYNEQFF

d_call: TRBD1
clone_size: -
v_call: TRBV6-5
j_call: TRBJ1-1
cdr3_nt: TGTGCCAGCAGTATCCTACAGGGGGGGAACACTGAAGCTTTCTTT
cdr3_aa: CASSILQGGNTEAFF

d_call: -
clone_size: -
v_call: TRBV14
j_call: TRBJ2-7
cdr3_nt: TGTGCCAGCAGCCAAGCCAGGGCATCCTACGAGCAGTACTTC
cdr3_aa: CASSQARASYEQYF

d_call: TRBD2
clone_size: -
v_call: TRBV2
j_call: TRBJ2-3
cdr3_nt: TGTGCCAGCAGTAAACTAGCGGGAGTATCAGATACGCAGTATTTT
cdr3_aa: CASSKLAGVSDTQYF

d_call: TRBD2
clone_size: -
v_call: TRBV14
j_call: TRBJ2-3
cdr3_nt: TGTGCCAGCAGCCAAGAAGTGGCGGGAGAGGCAGATACGCAGTATTTT
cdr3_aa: CASSQEVAGEADTQYF

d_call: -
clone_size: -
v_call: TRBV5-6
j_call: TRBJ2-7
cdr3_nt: TGTGCCAGCAGCTCCCTAGACAGGGAGCAGTACTTC
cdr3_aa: CASSSLDREQYF

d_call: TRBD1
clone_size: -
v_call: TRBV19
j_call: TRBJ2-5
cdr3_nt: TGTGCCAGTAGTATCGGGACCCAGGGGGCTGGGGAGACCCAGTACTTC
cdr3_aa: CASSIGTQGAGETQYF

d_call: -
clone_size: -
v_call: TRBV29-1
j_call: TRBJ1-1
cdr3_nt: TGCAGCGTTGACGGGTGGAACACTGAAGCTTTCTTT
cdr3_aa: CSVDGWNTEAFF

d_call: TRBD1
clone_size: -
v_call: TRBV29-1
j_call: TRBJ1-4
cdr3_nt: TGCAGCGTGCTACAGGGGTGGGGCAATGAAAAACTGTTTTTT
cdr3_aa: CSVLQGWGNEKLFF

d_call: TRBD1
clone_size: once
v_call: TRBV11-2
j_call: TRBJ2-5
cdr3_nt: TGTGCCAGCAGTTCCAGGGGGCGCAGAGAAGAGACCCAGTACTTC
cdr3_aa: CASSSRGRREETQYF

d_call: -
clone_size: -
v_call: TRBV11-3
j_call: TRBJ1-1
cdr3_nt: TGTGCCAGCAGCCCCCGTCCGGGGTTGAACACTGAAGCTTTCTTT
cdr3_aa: CASSPRPGLNTEAFF

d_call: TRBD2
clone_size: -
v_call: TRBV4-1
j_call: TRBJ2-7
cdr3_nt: TGCGCCAGCAGCCAAGGGACTAGGCAGTTTGACGAGCAGTACTTC
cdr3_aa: CASSQGTRQFDEQYF

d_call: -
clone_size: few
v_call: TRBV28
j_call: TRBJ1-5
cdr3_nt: TGTGCCAGCAGTTTATCTAGGAGTATCCAGCCCCAGCATTTT
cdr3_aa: CASSLSRSIQPQHF

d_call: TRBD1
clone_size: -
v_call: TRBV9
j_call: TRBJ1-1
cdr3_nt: TGTGCCAGCAGCGCCCATCCCCCGGGGACAGGGCCCACTGAAGCTTTCTTT
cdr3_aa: CASSAHPPGTGPTEAFF

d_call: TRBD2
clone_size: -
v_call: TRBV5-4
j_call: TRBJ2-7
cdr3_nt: TGTGCCAGCAGCACCAGGGACTATGCTTACGAGCAGTACTTC
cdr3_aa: CASSTRDYAYEQYF

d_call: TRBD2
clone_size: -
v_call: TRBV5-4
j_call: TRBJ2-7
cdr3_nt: TGTGCCAGCAGCCAAGGACTAGCGGGACCCTACGAGCAGTACTTC
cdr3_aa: CASSQGLAGPYEQYF

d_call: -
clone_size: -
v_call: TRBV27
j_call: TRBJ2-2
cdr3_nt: TGTGCCAGCAGTTTAGACGGGTTTGGCGGGGAGCTGTTTTTT
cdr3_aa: CASSLDGFGGELFF

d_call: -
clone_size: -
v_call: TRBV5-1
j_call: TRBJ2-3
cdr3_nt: TGCGCCAGCAGCTTGGACTACTACACAGATACGCAGTATTTT
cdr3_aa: CASSLDYYTDTQYF

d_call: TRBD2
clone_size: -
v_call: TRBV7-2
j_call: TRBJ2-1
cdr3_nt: TGTGCCAGCAGCTTAGGACTAGCGGGATTAAGCTCCTACAATGAGCAGTTCTTC
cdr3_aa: CASSLGLAGLSSYNEQFF

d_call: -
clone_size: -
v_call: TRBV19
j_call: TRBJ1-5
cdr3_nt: TGTGCCAGTAGGGGGCATAGCAATCAGCCCCAGCATTTT
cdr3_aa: CASRGHSNQPQHF

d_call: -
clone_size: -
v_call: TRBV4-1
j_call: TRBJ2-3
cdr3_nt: TGCGCCAGCAGCCTCCAACTAGGCCTTAGCACAGATACGCAGTATTTT
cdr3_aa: CASSLQLGLSTDTQYF

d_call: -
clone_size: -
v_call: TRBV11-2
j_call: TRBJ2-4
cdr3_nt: TGTGCCAGCAGCTTCCCGGACTCTAAAAACATTCAGTACTTC
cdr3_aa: CASSFPDSKNIQYF

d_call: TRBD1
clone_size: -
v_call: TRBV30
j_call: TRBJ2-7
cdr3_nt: TGTGCCTGGAGTGCGGACAGGGGCTTGTTCTACGAGCAGTACTTC
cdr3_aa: CAWSADRGLFYEQYF

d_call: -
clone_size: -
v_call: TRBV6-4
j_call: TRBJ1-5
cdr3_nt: TGTGCCAGCACCCCACAGGACAGCCTTTATCAGCCCCAGCATTTT
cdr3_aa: CASTPQDSLYQPQHF

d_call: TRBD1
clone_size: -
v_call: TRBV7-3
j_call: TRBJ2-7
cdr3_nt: TGTGCCAGCAGTCCCGGGACAGTCGTTGCCTACGAGCAGTACTTC
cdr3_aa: CASSPGTVVAYEQYF

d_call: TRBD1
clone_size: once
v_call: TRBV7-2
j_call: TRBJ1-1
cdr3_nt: TGTGCCAGCACCTCTTTAGGGACAGAAAAAGCTTTCTTT
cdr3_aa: CASTSLGTEKAFF

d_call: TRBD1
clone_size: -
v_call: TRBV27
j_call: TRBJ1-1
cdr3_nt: TGTGCCAGCAGTTATATTGACAGGGAAACTGAAGCTTTCTTT
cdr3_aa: CASSYIDRETEAFF